This passage covers 5 T cell receptor beta chains from one sample sequenced in a study of T cells in localized non-small cell lung cancer. TCRdb's copy holds only in-frame clones and misses some; the assay was immunoSEQ multiplex PCR. The table records 25,000 to 35,000 clones, roughly nine tenths of them present only once. Sequences were derived from PBMCs, sampled before any cancer treatment. The receptors stem from a man aged 35 to 69 with stage II lung adenocarcinoma.

This clone has more than one count but fewer than ten. The V call is TRBV6-4, the J call TRBJ2-2; D perhaps matches TRBD1 (5 bases). Trimming removed 2 bases at V and 2 bases at J, with 6 bases between. The CDR3 has 14 residues. Per the germline V gene, CDR1 is MRHNA and CDR2 is SNTAGT. Here the CDR3 DNA reads TGTGCCAGCAGTGACAGGGGCAACACCGGGGAGCTGTTTTTT. This translates into CASSDRGNTGELFF.

The chain recombines TRBV5-1 with TRBJ2-1, with 8 bases aligning to TRBD1. V was pared by 0 bases and J by 5 bases, with 7 bases of the junction left unmatched. The CDR3 loop spans 16 amino acids. Germline-derived CDR1 and CDR2 are SGHRS and YFSETQ. The chain's CDR3 is CASSLGTGLGDNEQFF. Written as DNA, the CDR3 is TGCGCCAGCAGCTTGGGGACAGGGCTAGGCGACAATGAGCAGTTCTTC.

The chain carries TRBV5-1 and TRBJ2-1; 7 bases match TRBD1. The CDR3 loop spans 15 amino acids. Germline V gene lookup returns CDR1 SGHRS and CDR2 YFSETQ. Trimming at V came to 2 bases and at J to 5 bases, leaving 7 bases not matched to a gene. This CDR3 reads CASSFVGQSDNEQFF. DNA of the CDR3: TGCGCCAGCAGCTTTGTGGGACAGTCCGACAATGAGCAGTTCTTC.

This sequence joins TRBV6-5 and TRBJ1-5; D is possibly TRBD1 (6 bases). The CDR3 has 16 residues. Germline V gene data show CDR1 as MNHEY and CDR2 as SVGAGI. V was cut by 2 bases and J by 7 bases, with 18 bases left in between. This chain's CDR3 is CASSYRQVPTRQPQHF. The CDR3 DNA follows: TGTGCCAGCAGTTACCGACAGGTCCCGACAAGGCAGCCCCAGCATTTT.

V usage is TRBV30 and J usage is TRBJ2-1; 9 nucleotides line up with TRBD2. V lost 3 bases, J lost 5 bases, and 8 bases stayed unmatched. The CDR3 runs 15 residues. Germline CDR1 and CDR2: GTSNPN and SVGIG (reference sequence). Written as DNA, the CDR3 is TGTGCCTGGAGACGTAGGTCTAGCGGGAACAATGAGCAGTTCTTC. Translation gives CAWRRRSSGNNEQFF.